This TCR beta chain was recovered during a study of blood T cell repertoires in COVID-19. Study as a whole: The study drew acute and convalescent COVID-19 samples from the United States, Italy and Spain. From T cells, B-cell-depleted T cells, or PBMCs came the material, which was cDNA or gDNA.

In the original analysis: Scientists estimated how many nucleated cells there were by amplifying reference gene primers. Generated by immunoSEQ multiplex PCR, the TCRdb table keeps only in-frame clones and is missing some. The V and J calls and the clone size are those of that table, but D and trimming were determined from the DNA. Here the sample spans 110,000 or so clones, approximately 90% being singletons. Trimming took off 1 base at V and 0 bases at J, with 10 bases between the two ends. This CDR3 comprises 16 residues. Germline CDR1 SGHTA, CDR2 FQGTGA. The clonotype originates from a woman aged 70-85 years who had recovered from COVID-19. This chain connects TRBV7-3 to TRBJ2-1, with D unresolved. Material for sequencing was peripheral blood. DNA for the CDR3: TGTGCCAGCAGCTTAAGGAGTTTGAGCTCCTACAATGAGCAGTTCTTC. Its translation: CASSLRSLSSYNEQFF. Full variable domain (outside the CDR3, taken from reference TRBV7-3 and TRBJ2-1): GAGVSQTPSNKVTEKGKYVELRCDPISGHTALYWYRQSLGQGPEFLIYFQGTGAADDSGLPNDRFFAVRPEGSVSTLKIQRTERGDSAVYLCASSLRSLSSYNEQFFGPGTRLTVL.